The 9 T cell receptor beta chains given below trace back to one sample, sequenced in a study of T cell responses to AZD1222 COVID-19 vaccine. Sequenced by immunoSEQ multiplex PCR; TCRdb stores in-frame clones only, minus some. The profile shows 160,000 or so clones, roughly nine tenths of them singletons. The material sequenced was peripheral blood, taken on day 0 of AZD1222 vaccination. All receptors come from an adult in good health.

The chain recombines TRBV27 with TRBJ1-2, with 9 nucleotides matching TRBD1. With V trimmed by 6 bases and J by 0 bases, 11 bases remained unmatched. Per the germline V gene, CDR1 is MNHEY and CDR2 is SMNVEV (reference sequence). CDR3 length: 17 residues. The CDR3 loop is CASSPRDRDRANYGYTF. The DNA for the CDR3 is TGTGCCAGCAGCCCCCGGGACAGGGACAGAGCTAACTATGGCTACACCTTC.

This chain uses TRBV7-3 with TRBJ2-6, with a tentative D call TRBD1 (5 bases). This CDR3 has 16 amino acids. Trimming cost V 4 bases and J 2 bases, with 12 bases left between them. Germline lookup yields CDR1 SGHTA and CDR2 FQGTGA. In DNA, the CDR3 is TGTGCCAGCAGCTCCCTCAGGGTAGCTGGGGCCAACGTCCTGACTTTC. Amino acid sequence: CASSSLRVAGANVLTF.

This chain connects TRBV5-4 to TRBJ2-3; tentatively, D is TRBD2 (6 bases). Trimming removed 5 bases at V and 9 bases at J, with 22 bases between. The CDR3 consists of 15 residues. Germline V CDR1 and CDR2: SGHNT, YYREEE (reference sequence). CDR3 protein: CASSSRLDGQMTQYF. The DNA of the CDR3 is TGTGCCAGCAGTTCACGACTAGATGGCCAAATGACGCAGTATTTT.

The chain uses TRBV21-1 and TRBJ2-7. TRBV21-1 is a pseudogene segment. The CDR3 runs 16 residues. CDR3 sequence: CASSKGGYRGSYEQYF. DNA for the CDR3: TGTGCCAGCAGCAAAGGAGGCTACAGAGGCTCCTACGAGCAGTACTTC.

The sample holds one count of this clone. The genes are TRBV7-9 and TRBJ1-5, with D maybe TRBD1 (5 bases). V was shortened by 3 bases and J by 7 bases, with 13 bases between the two germline ends. The length of the CDR3 is 14 residues. Looked up from germline, CDR1 is SEHNR and CDR2 is FQNEAQ (reference sequence). The CDR3 spells CASSLGQGEQPQHF. CDR3 bases: TGTGCCAGCAGCTTGGGTCAGGGTGAGCAGCCCCAGCATTTT.

The rearrangement joins TRBV5-4 to TRBJ1-1; D is unresolved. Trimming took off 4 bases at V and 4 bases at J, with 11 bases between the two ends. The CDR3 spans 13 residues. In germline, CDR1 is SGHNT, CDR2 YYREEE (reference sequence). The CDR3 sequence: CASSTSWGTEAFF. In nucleotides, the CDR3 is TGTGCCAGCAGCACCTCTTGGGGCACTGAAGCTTTCTTT.

V is TRBV28 and J is TRBJ1-5; D is unresolved. CDR3 length: 15 amino acids. Germline values: CDR1 MDHEN, CDR2 SYDVKM. V shed 7 bases and J shed 0 bases, with 13 bases lying between them. The CDR3 here is CASTATPYSNQPQHF. DNA for the CDR3: TGTGCCAGCACCGCGACCCCTTATAGCAATCAGCCCCAGCATTTT.

This clone was observed a handful of times. The chain couples TRBV5-1 to TRBJ1-1; 8 bases are shared with TRBD1. V shed 4 bases and J 2 bases; nucleotides not matched to a gene: 10. The length of the CDR3 is 16 residues. The germline V gene encodes CDR1 SGHRS and CDR2 YFSETQ. CDR3 amino acids: CASSDYLDRANTEAFF. In DNA, the CDR3 is TGCGCCAGCAGCGATTACCTGGACAGGGCCAACACTGAAGCTTTCTTT. The variable domain in full, with the rest retrieved from reference TRBV5-1 and TRBJ1-1, is KAGVTQTPRYLIKTRGQQVTLSCSPISGHRSVSWYQQTPGQGLQFLFEYFSETQRNKGNFPGRFSGRQFSNSRSEMNVSTLELGDSALYLCASSDYLDRANTEAFFGQGTRLTVV.

The chain employs TRBV15 and TRBJ2-7, with D unclear. V gave up 0 bases and J gave up 0 bases, with 9 bases separating them. CDR3 length: 15 residues. Per germline, CDR1 LNHNV and CDR2 YYDKDF (reference sequence). In DNA form, the CDR3 reads TGTGCCACCAGCAGAGATCTAGGCTACTCCTACGAGCAGTACTTC. Translated, it gives CATSRDLGYSYEQYF.